The clone carrying this T cell receptor (beta chain) was recorded only once. These data are taken from a study of blood T cell repertoires in COVID-19. V was clipped by 1 base and J by 6 bases, with 7 bases between them. The CDR3 has 13 residues. The germline CDR1 and CDR2 sequences are KGHDR and SFDVKD. Clones were read by immunoSEQ multiplex PCR, and TCRdb kept only the in-frame ones, dropping some. The table lists more than 70,000 clones, roughly 80% of them singletons. The clonotype originates from a woman in her 70s with acute or convalescent COVID-19. Sequencing was done on a sample of peripheral blood. The chain is built from TRBV24-1 and TRBJ2-3; D ambiguous. CDR3 amino acids: CATSDFHRDTQYF. The CDR3 nucleotides read TGTGCCACCAGTGATTTCCATCGGGATACGCAGTATTTT.